This T cell receptor beta chain came from a study of cytomegalovirus exposure and HLA in healthy donors. PCR involved 60 Vbeta and 13 Jbeta primers. Assay used: immunoSEQ multiplex PCR; TCRdb lists only in-frame clones, some missing. The sample has approximately 160,000 clones, 75% to 90% seen once. The clonotype comes from a human donor in good health. The sample consisted of PBMCs.

CDR3 region: CASISRGTEAFF. The DNA for the CDR3 is TGTGCCAGCATTTCACGGGGTACTGAAGCTTTCTTT. The rearrangement links TRBV7-9 to TRBJ1-1; D call uncertain. This CDR3 spans 12 amino acids. V was shortened by 7 bases and J by 5 bases, with 11 bases between the two germline ends. Germline V lookup: CDR1 SEHNR, CDR2 FQNEAQ (reference sequence). Using reference TRBV7-9 and TRBJ1-1 for the parts outside the CDR3, the full variable domain is DTGVSQNPRHKITKRGQNVTFRCDPISEHNRLYWYRQTLGQGPEFLTYFQNEAQLEKSRLLSDRFSAERPKGSFSTLEIQRTEQGDSAMYLCASISRGTEAFFGQGTRLTVV.